Below are 19 T cell receptor beta chains sequenced from a single sample in a study of HIV-infected patients and healthy controls. cDNA was made from 500 ng RNA using alpha and beta constant primers. Each of the alpha and beta chains got its own library through chain-specific third strand synthesis with indices. TCRdb analysed the 5' RACE reads with MiXCR anew, one entry per CDR3 protein. The table shows about 7,900 distinct CDR3 sequences, with 8.4% occurring only once. Antiretroviral therapy had run roughly three months, about 14 weeks, before follow-up blood collection. All unsorted peripheral T cells were captured because whole blood was used without fractionation. The source material was blood, sampled during antiretroviral therapy. Receptors originate from an adult with HIV infection.

This clonotype has at least ten counts. The chain is built from TRBV11-2 and TRBJ1-6, with D hard to call. V was trimmed by 1 base and J by 7 bases, leaving 11 bases between them. Germline V gene sequence: CDR1 SGHAT, CDR2 FQNNGV. This CDR3 comprises 15 residues. CDR3 nucleotides: TGTGCCAGCAGCTTAGCTCGGACTGCGAATTCACCCCTCCACTTT. It specifies CASSLARTANSPLHF.

This clonotype has only a few counts. The CDR3 reads CASSVAAGEYQETQYF. DNA of the CDR3: TGTGCCAGCAGCGTAGCCGCGGGGGAGTACCAAGAGACCCAGTACTTC. The V and J genes are TRBV9 and TRBJ2-5, with TRBD2 matching 7 bases. The CDR3 spans 16 residues. Germline V gives CDR1 SGDLS, CDR2 YYNGEE. J lost 0 bases, V lost 0 bases, and 5 bases had no gene match. Looking up the rest from reference TRBV9 and TRBJ2-5 gives the full variable domain: DSGVTQTPKHLITATGQRVTLRCSPRSGDLSVYWYQQSLDQGLQFLIQYYNGEERAKGNILERFSAQQFPDLHSELNLSSLELGDSALYFCASSVAAGEYQETQYFGPGTRLLVL.

Judged by abundance, this clonotype is medium-sized. The CDR3 DNA reads as TGTGCCAGCAGCCCTAGATTACAGGGTTCTGGGGCCAACGTCCTGACTTTC. Translation gives CASSPRLQGSGANVLTF. This chain joins TRBV7-9 and TRBJ2-6; possible D gene TRBD1, 6 bases. The ends were cut back, 5 bases at V and 1 base at J, with 15 bases in the middle. The CDR3 is made up of 17 amino acids. The germline V gene encodes CDR1 SEHNR and CDR2 FQNEAQ (reference sequence). The variable domain in full, completed from reference TRBV7-9 and TRBJ2-6, reads DTGVSQNPRHKITKRGQNVTFRCDPISEHNRLYWYRQTLGQGPEFLTYFQNEAQLEKSRLLSDRFSAERPKGSFSTLEIQRTEQGDSAMYLCASSPRLQGSGANVLTFGAGSRLTVL.

This clonotype has a count of ten or more. The gene calls are TRBV20-1 and TRBJ2-7; 7 nucleotides agree with TRBD2. CDR3 size: 15 residues. With 6 bases clipped from V and 0 bases from J, the junction kept 11 bases outside the gene matches. Per the germline V gene, CDR1 is DFQATT and CDR2 is SNEGSKA (reference sequence). The CDR3 nucleotides read TGCAGTGCCGGAGGGTCTAGCGGAAGCTCCTACGAGCAGTACTTC. Translation: CSAGGSSGSSYEQYF.

The DNA of the CDR3 is TGTGCCAGCCACGTAGCGGGAGTGGGAGAGACCCAGTACTTC. Translated: CASHVAGVGETQYF. This rearrangement joins TRBV28 to TRBJ2-5, with 9 bases aligning to TRBD2. This CDR3 contains 14 residues. V lost 8 bases to trimming and J lost 4 bases; unmatched junction nucleotides: 8. Germline V CDR1 and CDR2: MDHEN, SYDVKM.

In its sample, this clonotype was seen many times. V usage is TRBV20-1 and J usage is TRBJ2-3; 14 bases are shared with TRBD2. The CDR3 loop spans 16 amino acids. CDR1 DFQATT and CDR2 SNEGSKA come from the germline V gene (reference sequence). J gave up 5 bases and V 3 bases, and 7 bases lay outside the gene matches. The chain's CDR3 is CSASPGLAGEGDTQYF. Written as DNA, the CDR3 is TGCAGTGCTAGCCCGGGACTAGCGGGAGAAGGAGATACGCAGTATTTT.

This clonotype was seen at least ten times. This chain joins TRBV6-1 and TRBJ1-5, with D hard to call. The germline V gene has CDR1 MNHNS and CDR2 SASEGT. CDR3 length: 15 amino acids. V lost 2 bases and J 5 bases, leaving 13 bases between the germline ends. The CDR3 loop reads CASSENPGFDQPQHF. In DNA form, the CDR3 reads TGTGCCAGCAGTGAAAACCCAGGCTTTGATCAGCCCCAGCATTTT.

The chain links TRBV27 to TRBJ2-7; 8 bases map to TRBD1. The CDR3 runs to 13 residues. Losses at the gene ends were 4 bases for V and 3 bases for J; bases not matched to a gene: 2. Germline V lookup: CDR1 MNHEY, CDR2 SMNVEV (reference sequence). The CDR3 sequence is CASSSTGVYEQYF. Written as DNA, the CDR3 is TGTGCCAGCAGTTCGACAGGGGTCTACGAGCAGTACTTC.

Ten or more counts support this clonotype. At one of its ends the junction is not consistent with the germline gene, which may arise from a read error. This chain joins TRBV29-1 and TRBJ1-2; 9 bases align to TRBD1. From germline, CDR1 is SQVTM and CDR2 ANQGSEA. The CDR3 covers 12 residues. CDR3 nucleotide sequence: TGCAGCGCTGAACAGGGGGCGAAGGGCTACACCTTC. Encoded protein: CSAEQGAKGYTF.

This clonotype was observed at least ten times. The chain couples TRBV28 to TRBJ2-7; 8 nucleotides agree with TRBD1. The V gene's germline CDR1 is MDHEN and CDR2 SYDVKM. CDR3 length: 15 residues. V shed 4 bases, J shed 5 bases, and the junction held 10 bases outside the gene matches. CDR3: CASSSTGVIRNEQYF. The CDR3 DNA sequence: TGTGCCAGCAGTTCGACAGGGGTTATACGGAACGAGCAGTACTTC.

Sample share makes this clonotype medium-sized (0.01 to 0.1%). The chain employs TRBV12-3 or TRBV12-4 and TRBJ1-5; no clear D. Trimming cost V 0 bases and J 6 bases, with 9 bases left between them. This CDR3 spans 14 amino acids. Written as DNA, the CDR3 is TGTGCCAGCAGTTTAGCGTCAGGAAGTCAGCCCCAGCATTTT. Amino acids: CASSLASGSQPQHF.

This clonotype was counted between two and nine times. The chain recombines TRBV4-2 with TRBJ2-5; the D gene is possibly TRBD1 (5 bases). V was shortened by 4 bases and J by 4 bases, with 10 bases between the two germline ends. This CDR3 comprises 13 residues. The germline gives CDR1 LGHNA, CDR2 YNFKEQ. Here the CDR3 DNA reads TGTGCCAGCAGCCTTCTAGGGGCAGAGACCCAGTACTTC. It is translated as CASSLLGAETQYF.

By sample fraction, this clonotype is medium-sized (0.01 to 0.1%). V usage is TRBV19 and J usage is TRBJ2-1; unclear D gene. The CDR3 length is 13 residues. Germline assignment: CDR1 LNHDA and CDR2 SQIVND (reference sequence). V was shortened by 4 bases and J by 7 bases, with 11 bases between the two germline ends. This CDR3 reads CASSTSLRNEQFF. The CDR3 DNA is TGTGCCAGTAGTACCTCGCTCAGAAATGAGCAGTTCTTC.

This clonotype showed up many times. The chain uses TRBV29-1 and TRBJ2-7; TRBD2 aligns across 8 bases. Germline CDR1 reads SQVTM; CDR2 reads ANQGSEA. With 4 bases clipped from V and 3 bases from J, the junction kept 2 bases outside the gene matches. The CDR3 is made up of 12 amino acids. As DNA, the CDR3 is TGCAGCGTTGGGGCGGGAGGCTACGAGCAGTACTTC. This codes for CSVGAGGYEQYF.

This clonotype has ten or more counts. V gene TRBV5-1 combines with J gene TRBJ1-1; D possibly corresponds to TRBD1 (5 bases). Trimming removed 1 base at V and 1 base at J, with 8 bases between. CDR1 and CDR2 (germline): SGHRS, YFSETQ. There are 14 residues in the CDR3. The CDR3 region has the DNA TGCGCCAGCAGCTTGATCGGGACGAACACTGAAGCTTTCTTT. Amino acids: CASSLIGTNTEAFF.

This clonotype is categorized as medium-sized (0.01 to 0.1%). The chain couples TRBV27 to TRBJ2-1, with 9 nucleotides matching TRBD1. The germline V gene encodes CDR1 MNHEY and CDR2 SMNVEV (reference sequence). The CDR3 contains 15 residues. The ends lost 2 bases at V and 6 bases at J; junction bases unmatched: 5. Here the CDR3 DNA reads TGTGCCAGCAGTTTACCGGGACAGGGCTTCAATGAGCAGTTCTTC. It encodes CASSLPGQGFNEQFF.

This clonotype was found many times. The gene calls are TRBV7-2 and TRBJ2-7, with 9 nucleotides matching TRBD2. The CDR3 sequence is 14 residues long. V lost 4 bases to trimming and J lost 3 bases; unmatched junction nucleotides: 4. Germline V gene lookup returns CDR1 SGHTA and CDR2 FQGNSA. In DNA, the CDR3 is TGTGCCAGCAGCTCGGGACTAGCTGACTACGAGCAGTACTTC. It codes for CASSSGLADYEQYF.

By sample fraction, this clonotype is medium-sized. V gene TRBV20-1 combines with J gene TRBJ2-7, with 7 bases lining up with TRBD1. Germline assignment: CDR1 DFQATT and CDR2 SNEGSKA (reference sequence). The CDR3 is 14 residues long. The ends lost 8 bases at V and 4 bases at J; junction bases unmatched: 14. The CDR3 DNA follows: TGCAGTCCGGACAGTTACAGGGGCGTTTACGAGCAGTACTTC. It is translated as CSPDSYRGVYEQYF.

Sample share makes this clonotype medium-sized. The chain employs TRBV5-5 and TRBJ2-2; TRBD2 aligns across 12 bases. Germline V gene sequence: CDR1 SGHKS, CDR2 YYEKEE (reference sequence). V gave up 2 bases and J gave up 5 bases; unmatched junction bases: 10. CDR3 size: 18 residues. CDR3 DNA: TGTGCCAGCAGCTTCAGGCTAGCGGGAGGGGTCGGAACCGGGGAGCTGTTTTTT. Translating it yields CASSFRLAGGVGTGELFF.